This T cell receptor (beta chain) is drawn from a study of cytomegalovirus exposure and HLA in healthy donors. Primers: 60 Vbeta forward and 13 Jbeta reverse. TCRdb's copy holds only in-frame clones and misses some; the assay was immunoSEQ multiplex PCR. The sample carries 110,000 to 150,000 clones, 77% recorded once. This clonotype was sampled from a male donor in good health and CMV-seronegative. Sequenced material: PBMCs.

CDR3 amino acids: CASSLAGQGMNEQFF. As DNA, the CDR3 is TGTGCCAGCAGCTTAGCAGGACAGGGCATGAATGAGCAGTTCTTC. The rearrangement links TRBV7-2 to TRBJ2-1; 8 nucleotides agree with TRBD1. The J segment lost 7 bases and the V segment lost 0 bases, leaving 5 bases of the junction unmatched. Per germline, CDR1 SGHTA and CDR2 FQGNSA. The CDR3 is made up of 15 amino acids.